The subject of this entry is one TCR beta chain. The target antigen is unknown. This sample was included in a study of cytomegalovirus exposure and HLA in healthy donors. Primers included in the PCR were 60 Vbeta and 13 Jbeta primers. Authors' processing steps: It was a later analysis that counted about 80 million unique TCR beta chains, of which approximately 9.9 million were shared. Data came from immunoSEQ multiplex PCR; TCRdb stores just in-frame clones and leaves some out. V and J calls and clone size follow that table, whereas D and trimming were derived from the DNA. The data contain hundreds of thousands of clones, 60% to 80% of them singletons. General study results and limits: In the analysis, some V segments, TRBV6-2 and TRBV6-3 included, were excluded as indistinguishable. The authors enumerated some 160 TCR beta chains as linked to cytomegalovirus. Sequencing probably produced one cluster of sequence variants that were highly shared.

The CDR3 sequence is 14 residues long. The V gene's germline CDR1 is MNHEY and CDR2 SVGAGI. V lost 6 bases and J lost 8; bases outside the gene matches: 9. The TCR originated in a man aged 18 to 35 in good health and CMV-seronegative. The V and J genes are TRBV6-5 and TRBJ1-4; 7 bases line up with TRBD1. The sample was PBMCs. Here the CDR3 DNA reads TGTGCCAGCAGACCCGACAGGGAGGAAGAAAAACTGTTTTTT. Translated, it gives CASRPDREEEKLFF.